A selection of T cell receptor beta chains follows, all from one sample in a study of Graves' ophthalmopathy and Graves' hyperthyroidism. TCRdb passed the multiplex PCR reads through MiXCR, listing each CDR3 protein once. The sample shows a few hundred thousand distinct CDR3 sequences, 15% of them seen only once. The specimen sequenced was peripheral blood. These receptor sequences come from a woman aged 18-29 years with stable Graves' hyperthyroidism. The CDR3 runs from the conserved cysteine through the conserved F or W. The D gene is left open where the match is weak. For some rows the clone size is stated as once, few or many, or as a class when expanded; others skip it.

TRBV5-6,TRBJ1-2,many,NA,CASFRTEGRVNYGYTF,TGTGCCAGCTTCCGCACGGAGGGGCGCGTTAACTATGGCTACACCTTC
TRBV27,TRBJ2-7,many,NA,CASSLIPRSYEQYF,TGTGCCAGCAGTCTCATACCGAGGTCCTACGAGCAGTACTTC
TRBV27,TRBJ1-3,many,TRBD1,CASSSSGGTGNTIYF,TGTGCCAGCAGTTCCTCAGGGGGGACAGGAAACACCATATATTTT
TRBV7-8,TRBJ1-2,many,TRBD1,CASSNRTGSRNYGYTF,TGTGCCAGCAGCAACCGGACAGGTTCAAGAAACTATGGCTACACCTTC
TRBV6-1,TRBJ1-5,many,NA,CASNEGGSDQPQHF,TGTGCCAGCAACGAAGGGGGGAGTGATCAGCCCCAGCATTTT
TRBV6-2/TRBV6-3,TRBJ2-6,few,NA,CASSYRLSGANVLTF,TGTGCCAGCAGTTACAGGCTCTCTGGGGCCAACGTCCTGACTTTC
TRBV7-2,TRBJ1-6,many,NA,CASSLQGNRNSPLHF,TGTGCCAGCAGCCTACAGGGAAATCGGAATTCACCCCTCCACTTT
TRBV19,TRBJ1-1,many,NA,CASSIGVDRRCSEAFF,TGTGCCAGTAGTATAGGCGTCGACAGGCGGTGCTCGGAGGCTTTCTTT
TRBV7-8,TRBJ1-2,many,NA,CASSLAPGSHYGYTF,TGTGCCAGCAGCTTAGCGCCAGGGTCGCACTATGGCTACACCTTC
TRBV5-1,TRBJ2-2,many,TRBD1,CASSQRTGNTGELFF,TGCGCCAGCAGCCAGCGGACAGGGAACACCGGGGAGCTGTTTTTT
TRBV28,TRBJ1-2,many,NA,CASSSLLGFSYGYTF,TGTGCCAGCAGTTCCCTTCTCGGGTTCAGCTATGGCTACACCTTC
TRBV9,TRBJ2-3,NA,TRBD1,CASSVAPGTGRLVGTDTQYF,TGTGCCAGCAGCGTAGCCCCCGGGACAGGTCGACTAGTGGGCACAGATACGCAGTATTTT
TRBV11-2,TRBJ1-1,NA,NA,CAGSLLVFNTEAFF,TGTGCCGGCAGCTTATTAGTATTCAACACTGAAGCTTTCTTT
TRBV29-1,TRBJ1-2,many,NA,CSVKVTNYGYTF,TGCAGCGTGAAGGTGACTAACTATGGCTACACCTTC
TRBV30,TRBJ2-5,NA,NA,CAWTRGEAVETQYF,TGTGCCTGGACCAGGGGGGAGGCGGTGGAGACCCAGTACTTC
TRBV20-1,TRBJ1-1,few,TRBD1,CSARDLQGAWNTEAFF,TGCAGTGCTAGAGATCTTCAGGGGGCCTGGAACACTGAAGCTTTCTTT
TRBV5-1,TRBJ2-7,many,NA,CASSLASVSSYEQYF,TGCGCCAGCAGCTTGGCTAGCGTAAGCTCCTACGAGCAGTACTTC
TRBV7-3,TRBJ2-5,many,NA,CASSLDPVGSQETQYF,TGTGCCAGCAGCTTAGATCCGGTAGGATCCCAAGAGACCCAGTACTTC
TRBV20-1,TRBJ2-4,once,NA,CSARGLPERGGVKNIKYF,TGCAGTGCTAGAGGCCTTCCCGAAAGGGGAGGTGTCAAAAACATTAAGTACTTC
TRBV6-5,TRBJ2-5,NA,NA,CASSYSEGRETQYF,TGTGCCAGCAGTTACTCGGAGGGTCGGGAGACCCAGTACTTC
TRBV3-1,TRBJ2-7,few,NA,CASSQMGTPRGEQYF,TGTGCCAGCAGCCAGATGGGGACACCGCGGGGCGAGCAGTACTTC
TRBV4-1,TRBJ2-7,many,TRBD1,CASSQDSDRVSYEQYF,TGCGCCAGCAGCCAAGACTCGGACAGGGTGTCCTACGAGCAGTACTTC
TRBV20-1,TRBJ1-2,many,TRBD1,CSARKTGVGYTF,TGCAGTGCTAGAAAGACAGGGGTAGGCTACACCTTC
TRBV7-9,TRBJ1-2,many,NA,CASGSLRGYGYTF,TGTGCCAGCGGCTCTCTCAGGGGCTATGGCTACACCTTC
TRBV12-3/TRBV12-4,TRBJ2-7,many,NA,CASSPQGGLSSYEQYF,TGTGCCAGCAGTCCCCAAGGGGGGTTGTCATCCTACGAGCAGTACTTC
TRBV7-9,TRBJ2-7,NA,NA,CASSLEQAFYEQYF,TGTGCCAGCAGCTTAGAACAGGCTTTCTACGAGCAGTACTTC
TRBV5-1,TRBJ1-1,few,NA,CASSFRSGSLNTEAFF,TGCGCCAGCAGCTTTAGAAGTGGGTCTTTGAACACTGAAGCTTTCTTT
TRBV6-5,TRBJ2-7,many,NA,CASSYLPGTLSYEQYF,TGTGCCAGCAGTTACCTTCCCGGGACACTCTCCTACGAGCAGTACTTC
TRBV6-2/TRBV6-3,TRBJ2-2,few,TRBD1,CASSWTGRIGELFF,TGTGCCAGCAGCTGGACAGGGCGGATCGGGGAGCTGTTTTTT
TRBV9,TRBJ2-7,NA,NA,CASSRRGSVYEQYF,TGTGCCAGCAGCCGAAGGGGCAGTGTCTACGAGCAGTACTTC
TRBV6-1,TRBJ2-7,many,NA,CASSGDNWAYEQYF,TGTGCCAGCAGTGGGGACAACTGGGCCTACGAGCAGTACTTC
TRBV5-1,TRBJ1-2,many,TRBD1,CASSSRGGIGNGYTF,TGCGCCAGCAGCTCCAGGGGGGGGATTGGGAATGGCTACACCTTC
TRBV10-2,TRBJ1-1,many,NA,CASSIHSEAFF,TGCGCCAGCAGTATACACTCTGAAGCTTTCTTT
TRBV11-2,TRBJ2-2,few,TRBD1,CASSAHRGRNTGELFF,TGTGCCAGCAGCGCCCACAGGGGGCGAAACACCGGGGAGCTGTTTTTT
TRBV5-1,TRBJ1-1,NA,NA,CASSPRGRLNTEAFF,TGCGCCAGCAGCCCGCGGGGGCGACTCAACACTGAAGCTTTCTTT
TRBV20-1,TRBJ1-1,few,NA,CSAITVTIEAFF,TGCAGTGCTATTACAGTGACGATTGAAGCTTTCTTT
TRBV6-1,TRBJ1-2,NA,NA,CASSADRRGYTF,TGTGCCAGCAGTGCGGACAGAAGAGGCTACACCTTC
TRBV6-5,TRBJ2-7,many,NA,CASSPTMDIQYF,TGTGCCAGCAGTCCTACCATGGACATACAGTACTTC
TRBV12-3/TRBV12-4,TRBJ1-5,many,NA,CASSFGNQPQHF,TGTGCCAGCAGTTTCGGCAATCAGCCCCAGCATTTT
TRBV5-1,TRBJ1-2,many,TRBD1,CASSLAQGYGYTF,TGCGCCAGCAGCTTGGCACAGGGGTACGGCTACACCTTC
TRBV28,TRBJ2-5,NA,TRBD2,CASSSGTSGPQETQYF,TGTGCCAGCAGCTCCGGGACTAGCGGGCCTCAAGAGACCCAGTACTTC
TRBV6-2/TRBV6-3,TRBJ2-2,many,TRBD1,CASRRDSANTGELFF,TGTGCCAGCAGACGGGACAGCGCGAACACCGGGGAGCTGTTTTTT
TRBV11-1,TRBJ2-6,NA,TRBD1,CASSIAGTGTGANVLTF,TGTGCCAGCAGCATAGCCGGGACAGGAACTGGGGCCAACGTCCTGACTTTC